Below, 20 T cell receptor beta chains from the same sample are listed, as sequenced in a study of cytotoxic CD8 clonotypes in ibrutinib-treated CLL. Clones were read by immunoSEQ multiplex PCR, and TCRdb kept only the in-frame ones, dropping some. The sample consists of around 70,000 clones, approximately 90% of them appearing once. Here the sequenced sample was PBMCs, taken after 12 months of ibrutinib treatment. These receptors came from a human donor with chronic lymphocytic leukemia.

CDR3 in DNA: TGCGCCAGCAGCCAAGTAGTCGGGACAGGGGATAATGGCTACACCTTC. It translates to CASSQVVGTGDNGYTF. J is TRBJ1-2 and V is TRBV4-1, with 10 bases that match TRBD1. The V and J ends lost 1 base and 6 bases, in that order; junction bases with no gene match: 8. This CDR3 is built from 16 residues. Germline CDR1 is MGHRA and CDR2 is YSYEKL.

The chain couples TRBV5-1 to TRBJ1-1; TRBD1 aligns across 11 bases. Trimming removed 4 bases from V and 3 bases from J; junction bases left unmatched: 8. CDR1 is SGHRS, CDR2 YFSETQ, per germline. The CDR3 consists of 16 residues. This CDR3 reads CASSGTGGGWDTEAFF. The CDR3 bases are TGCGCCAGCAGCGGGACAGGGGGAGGGTGGGACACTGAAGCTTTCTTT.

The chain couples TRBV10-3 to TRBJ2-7, with D uncertain. Per the germline V gene, CDR1 is ENHRY and CDR2 is SYGVKD. Trimming took 0 bases from V and 3 from J, leaving 9 bases between them. The CDR3 runs 14 residues. CDR3 in amino acids: CAISESQGRYEQYF. CDR3 DNA: TGTGCCATCAGTGAGTCACAAGGGCGCTACGAGCAGTACTTC.

The CDR3 region has the DNA TGTGCCAGTAGTGTCCCGGGACTAGCGGGAGGGGCAGATACGCAGTATTTT. Its translation is CASSVPGLAGGADTQYF. The J gene is TRBJ2-3, the V gene TRBV19; 16 nucleotides agree with TRBD2. The germline gives CDR1 LNHDA, CDR2 SQIVND (reference sequence). The J segment lost 4 bases and the V segment lost 5 bases, leaving 6 bases of the junction unmatched. The CDR3 spans 17 residues.

The chain combines TRBV19 with TRBJ2-7; 11 bases line up with TRBD2. This CDR3 spans 16 amino acids. Trimming removed 9 bases from V and 4 bases from J; junction bases left unmatched: 14. Germline V CDR1 and CDR2: LNHDA, SQIVND (reference sequence). The CDR3 sequence is CASGNSIAGGLYEQYF. The CDR3 nucleotides read TGTGCCAGCGGAAACTCGATAGCGGGAGGGCTGTACGAGCAGTACTTC.

The rearrangement links TRBV5-8 to TRBJ1-1; tentative D call: TRBD1 (5 bases). V dropped 4 bases and J dropped 0 bases, with 16 bases sitting between them. Germline values: CDR1 SGHTS, CDR2 YDEGEE. The CDR3 is 16 residues long. The CDR3 reads CASSRDGGFMNTEAFF. The CDR3 nucleotides are TGTGCCAGCAGCCGGGACGGGGGATTTATGAACACTGAAGCTTTCTTT.

The chain is built from TRBV7-9 and TRBJ2-7; the D gene is possibly TRBD2 (5 bases). Germline V gene sequence: CDR1 SEHNR, CDR2 FQNEAQ (reference sequence). Trimming removed 4 bases from V and 3 bases from J, with 25 bases in between. The CDR3 extends over 18 amino acids. This CDR3 reads CASSSAALERTLFYEQYF. The CDR3 coding sequence is TGTGCCAGCAGCTCGGCCGCTTTGGAGCGGACCCTATTCTACGAGCAGTACTTC.

This chain's CDR3 is CASSIEGLGRTEAFF. The DNA for the CDR3 is TGCGCCAGCAGCATAGAGGGTTTGGGGCGCACTGAAGCTTTCTTT. This chain uses TRBV5-1 with TRBJ1-1, with TRBD1 as a possible D gene (5 bases). The CDR3 has 15 amino acids. V gave up 4 bases and J gave up 4 bases, with 17 bases separating them. Germline CDR1 and CDR2: SGHRS and YFSETQ.

The gene calls are TRBV9 and TRBJ2-2; D possibly corresponds to TRBD2 (5 bases). The V gene's germline CDR1 is SGDLS and CDR2 YYNGEE. V lost 0 bases and J 3 bases, leaving 12 bases between the germline ends. The CDR3 runs 16 residues. The CDR3 spells CASSVGGGWDTGELFF. CDR3 in DNA: TGTGCCAGCAGCGTAGGTGGAGGTTGGGACACCGGGGAGCTGTTTTTT.

V usage is TRBV18 and J usage is TRBJ2-5; 9 bases are a match to TRBD2. V was clipped by 6 bases and J by 3 bases; unmatched bases: 5. CDR1 is KGHSH, CDR2 LQKENI, per germline. The CDR3 length is 14 residues. The CDR3 DNA reads as TGTGCCAGCTCCCCGACTAGCGGTGAAGAGACCCAGTACTTC. As protein: CASSPTSGEETQYF. The complete variable domain, with remaining parts taken from reference TRBV18 and TRBJ2-5, reads NAGVMQNPRHLVRRRGQEARLRCSPMKGHSHVYWYRQLPEEGLKFMVYLQKENIIDESGMPKERFSAEFPKEGPSILRIQQVVRGDSAAYFCASSPTSGEETQYFGPGTRLLVL.

The V call is TRBV13, the J call TRBJ2-7; 7 positions match TRBD2. Germline CDR1 is PRHDT and CDR2 is FYEKMQ (reference sequence). The CDR3 length is 16 residues. V was pared by 5 bases and J by 6 bases, with 16 bases of the junction left unmatched. The CDR3 DNA sequence: TGTGCCAGCAGCCTGACTGGGGGGGGGTCGCGGAGCGAGCAGTACTTC. Residues: CASSLTGGGSRSEQYF.

This chain links TRBV7-2 with TRBJ2-5; 8 bases match TRBD2. Trimming took 1 base from V and 5 from J; bases not matched to a gene: 3. CDR3 length equals 14 residues. Germline V gene data show CDR1 as SGHTA and CDR2 as FQGNSA. The CDR3 loop is CASSLGAGAETQYF. The CDR3 nucleotides read TGTGCCAGCAGCTTAGGAGCGGGAGCGGAGACCCAGTACTTC.

This chain connects TRBV13 to TRBJ1-2; D gene uncertain. Trimming took 2 bases from V and 2 from J, leaving 15 bases between them. The CDR3 length is 16 residues. Germline V gene data show CDR1 as PRHDT and CDR2 as FYEKMQ (reference sequence). CDR3 coding DNA: TGTGCCAGCAGCTTAATCGGGTTTGGGCCGAACTATGGCTACACCTTC. This sequence encodes CASSLIGFGPNYGYTF.

V and J are TRBV29-1 and TRBJ1-5; 10 bases are shared with TRBD1. This CDR3 region has 13 residues. CDR1 is SQVTM and CDR2 is ANQGSEA in the germline V gene. V lost 5 bases and J lost 8; bases outside the gene matches: 6. DNA for the CDR3: TGCAGCGTTCAAATGACAGGGGGCGAGCCCCAGCATTTT. Protein product: CSVQMTGGEPQHF.

The V call is TRBV11-3, the J call TRBJ1-1; D uncertain. The CDR3 length is 11 residues. V dropped 1 base and J dropped 7 bases, with 4 bases sitting between them. Germline loops: CDR1 SGHNT, CDR2 YENEEA. CDR3 DNA sequence: TGTGCCAGCAGCTTAGGAAATGAAGCTTTCTTT. It encodes CASSLGNEAFF.

DNA of the CDR3: TGTGCCAGCAGCCCATTCCGGGACAGGGTTCGGGAGACCCAGTACTTC. Amino acids: CASSPFRDRVRETQYF. This chain connects TRBV14 to TRBJ2-5, with 9 bases fitting TRBD1. Losses at the gene ends were 4 bases for V and 5 bases for J; bases not matched to a gene: 11. CDR1 SGHDN and CDR2 FVKESK come from the germline V gene. The CDR3 is 16 amino acids.

The gene calls are TRBV7-2 and TRBJ1-1; D is unresolved. The germline gives CDR1 SGHTA, CDR2 FQGNSA. Trimming pared 0 bases from V and 2 bases from J, leaving 10 bases between. The CDR3 covers 15 residues. CDR3 sequence reads: CASSLAFTVNTEAFF. CDR3 nucleotides: TGTGCCAGCAGCTTAGCTTTTACGGTAAACACTGAAGCTTTCTTT.

The chain couples TRBV6-1 to TRBJ1-2, with 12 bases fitting TRBD1. Germline CDR1 MNHNS, CDR2 SASEGT. The CDR3 extends over 15 amino acids. V trimming: 4 bases; J trimming: 8 bases; junction bases outside the gene matches: 8. CDR3 sequence reads: CASSAGTGGAGGYTF. CDR3 bases: TGTGCCAGCAGTGCCGGGACAGGGGGCGCGGGGGGCTACACCTTC.

This clone appeared a single time. The V call is TRBV4-2, the J call TRBJ1-4; D not resolved. The CDR3 is made up of 15 amino acids. The germline gives CDR1 LGHNA, CDR2 YNFKEQ. V was pared by 0 bases and J by 8 bases, with 13 bases between. CDR3 nucleotide sequence: TGTGCCAGCAGCCAAGATTGGGCAGATTCGGAAAAACTGTTTTTT. This codes for CASSQDWADSEKLFF.

The chain links TRBV2 to TRBJ2-2, with unresolved D. The CDR3 runs to 13 residues. Per the germline V gene, CDR1 is SNHLY and CDR2 is FYNNEI. The V end was cut by 3 bases, the J end by 4 bases, with 6 bases between. The CDR3 coding sequence is TGTGCCAGCAGTGAGCAGCCCACCGGGGAGCTGTTTTTT. This encodes CASSEQPTGELFF.